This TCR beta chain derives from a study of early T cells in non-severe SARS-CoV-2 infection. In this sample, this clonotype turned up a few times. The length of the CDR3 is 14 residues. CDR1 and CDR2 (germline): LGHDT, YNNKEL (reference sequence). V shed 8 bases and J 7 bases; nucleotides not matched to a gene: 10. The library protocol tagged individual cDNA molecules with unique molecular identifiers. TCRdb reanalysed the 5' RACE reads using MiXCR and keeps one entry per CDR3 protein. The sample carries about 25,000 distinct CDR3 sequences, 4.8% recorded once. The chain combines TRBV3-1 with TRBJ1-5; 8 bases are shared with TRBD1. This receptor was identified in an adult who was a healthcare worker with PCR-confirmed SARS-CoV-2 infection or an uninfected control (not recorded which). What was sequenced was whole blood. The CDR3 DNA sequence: TGTGCCAGCTCTACCCGGACAGGGCAGCAGCCCCAGCATTTT. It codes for CASSTRTGQQPQHF.